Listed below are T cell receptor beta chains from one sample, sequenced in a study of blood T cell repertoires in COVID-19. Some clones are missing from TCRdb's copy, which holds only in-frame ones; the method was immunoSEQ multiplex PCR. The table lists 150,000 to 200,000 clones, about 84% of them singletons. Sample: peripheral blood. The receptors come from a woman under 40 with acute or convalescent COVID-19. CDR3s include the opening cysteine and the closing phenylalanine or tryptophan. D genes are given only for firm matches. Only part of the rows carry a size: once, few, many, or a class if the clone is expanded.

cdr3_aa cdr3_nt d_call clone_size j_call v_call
CASSQDPGTEAFF TGTGCCAGCAGCCAAGATCCGGGGACTGAAGCTTTCTTT . . TRBJ1-1 TRBV14
CASSEPGLAGGPDTQYF TGCGCCAGCAGTGAGCCAGGACTAGCGGGAGGGCCAGATACGCAGTATTTT TRBD2 . TRBJ2-3 TRBV10-1
CASSQNRDEQFF TGTGCCAGCAGCCAAAACCGCGATGAGCAGTTCTTC . few TRBJ2-1 TRBV4-2
CASKKTILGYTF TGTGCCAGCAAAAAGACTATTTTAGGCTACACCTTC . . TRBJ1-2 TRBV28
CASSFGRGLGYTF TGTGCCAGCAGTTTTGGCAGGGGGCTTGGCTACACCTTC TRBD1 once TRBJ1-2 TRBV28
CASTLAGGPLAYNEQFF TGTGCCAGCACGCTAGCGGGGGGGCCGCTGGCATACAATGAGCAGTTCTTC TRBD2 . TRBJ2-1 TRBV2
CASSGGQGITKNIQYF TGTGCCAGCAGCGGTGGACAGGGGATAACCAAAAACATTCAGTACTTC TRBD1 . TRBJ2-4 TRBV5-4
CASSQVIQSPEQFF TGCGCCAGCAGCCAAGTTATTCAGTCCCCTGAGCAGTTCTTC . few TRBJ2-1 TRBV4-3
CASSSKAGEKLFF TGTGCCAGCAGCTCAAAAGCGGGCGAAAAACTGTTTTTT . . TRBJ1-4 TRBV11-1
CASSLDASDEQYF TGTGCTAGCAGCTTAGATGCGAGCGACGAGCAGTACTTC . few TRBJ2-7 TRBV7-7
CASSLLSNTEAFF TGTGCCAGCAGTTTACTTAGCAACACTGAAGCTTTCTTT . few TRBJ1-1 TRBV12-3/TRBV12-4
CASSQDGLAEQFF TGTGCCAGCAGCCAAGATGGACTAGCGGAGCAGTTCTTC TRBD2 . TRBJ2-1 TRBV4-2
CASSATGVQETQYF TGTGCCAGCAGCGCGACAGGAGTTCAAGAGACCCAGTACTTC . . TRBJ2-5 TRBV9
CASSAGSVSYEQYF TGTGCCAGCAGTGCGGGGTCGGTTTCCTACGAGCAGTACTTC . . TRBJ2-7 TRBV27
CASSPPAPGAVTF TGTGCCAGCTCACCACCGGCTCCAGGGGCTGTAACCTTC . . TRBJ1-2 TRBV18
CASSWDRAYGYTF TGTGCCAGCAGCTGGGACAGGGCCTATGGCTACACCTTC TRBD1 few TRBJ1-2 TRBV5-8
CASSVSLAGEAGELFF TGTGCCAGCAGCGTAAGTCTAGCGGGAGAGGCCGGGGAGCTGTTTTTT TRBD2 . TRBJ2-2 TRBV9
CASSGDRGRFGELFF TGTGCCAGCAGTGGGGACAGGGGGCGATTCGGGGAGCTGTTTTTT TRBD1 . TRBJ2-2 TRBV2
CASSFQGILYGYTF TGTGCCAGCAGCTTCCAGGGGATCCTGTATGGCTACACCTTC . few TRBJ1-2 TRBV7-8
CASSRSGINTEAFF TGTGCCAGCAGCCGTTCCGGGATTAACACTGAAGCTTTCTTT . . TRBJ1-1 TRBV3-1/TRBV3-2
CASSVRGGSYNEQFF TGTGCCAGCAGCGTCCGGGGAGGGTCCTACAATGAGCAGTTCTTC TRBD2 . TRBJ2-1 TRBV9
CASCTATNEKLFF TGTGCCAGCTGCACAGCAACTAATGAAAAACTGTTTTTT . once TRBJ1-4 TRBV28
CASSLGGSGTSYNEQFF TGTGCCAGCAGCTTAGGTGGTAGCGGGACTTCCTACAATGAGCAGTTCTTC TRBD2 . TRBJ2-1 TRBV13
CASSDPRGPNQPQHF TGTGCCAGCAGTGATCCCAGGGGCCCCAATCAGCCCCAGCATTTT . . TRBJ1-5 TRBV6-1
CASRQLAGGPGVAKNIQYF TGTGCCAGCAGACAACTAGCGGGGGGGCCGGGGGTAGCCAAAAACATTCAGTACTTC TRBD2 few TRBJ2-4 TRBV27
CASSPDGQGRNTIYF TGCGCCAGCAGCCCGGACGGGCAGGGGAGAAACACCATATATTTT . . TRBJ1-3 TRBV5-1
CASSRTRNEQFF TGTGCCAGCAGCCGTACTAGGAATGAGCAGTTCTTC . . TRBJ2-1 TRBV11-2
CAISESPSNEQFF TGTGCCATCAGTGAGTCGCCGAGCAATGAGCAGTTCTTC . . TRBJ2-1 TRBV10-3
CSASGFGKGTDSQYF TGCAGCGCCAGCGGGTTTGGAAAGGGGACAGATTCGCAGTATTTT . . TRBJ2-3 TRBV29-1
CAWKGAGVSNQPQHF TGTGCCTGGAAAGGGGCAGGGGTTAGCAATCAGCCCCAGCATTTT . . TRBJ1-5 TRBV30
CASSIQGPNTEAFF TGTGCCAGTAGTATACAGGGCCCTAACACTGAAGCTTTCTTT . . TRBJ1-1 TRBV19
CASSSFRLAGRTDTQYF TGTGCCAGCAGCTCGTTTAGGTTAGCGGGAAGAACAGATACGCAGTATTTT TRBD2 . TRBJ2-3 TRBV7-8
CASSPSGQTYEQYF TGTGCCAGCTCACCTTCGGGACAGACCTACGAGCAGTACTTC TRBD1 . TRBJ2-7 TRBV18
CASSGLGATNEKLFF TGTGCCAGCAGTGGATTGGGCGCGACTAATGAAAAACTGTTTTTT . few TRBJ1-4 TRBV28
CASSQVGGQGKNEQFF TGTGCCAGCAGCCAAGTTGGGGGACAGGGTAAAAATGAGCAGTTCTTC TRBD1 . TRBJ2-1 TRBV3-1/TRBV3-2
CASSYEQGYTEAFF TGTGCCAGCAGTTACGAACAGGGTTACACTGAAGCTTTCTTT . . TRBJ1-1 TRBV6-2/TRBV6-3
CASSLGTGANYEQYF TGTGCCAGCAGCTTGGGCACAGGGGCTAACTACGAGCAGTACTTC TRBD1 . TRBJ2-7 TRBV7-6
CASSDGSNYGYTF TGTGCCAGCAGTGACGGGTCTAACTATGGCTACACCTTC . . TRBJ1-2 TRBV2
CASSQPGLGYQETQYF TGTGCCAGCAGTCAACCGGGACTAGGATACCAAGAGACCCAGTACTTC TRBD2 . TRBJ2-5 TRBV5-4
CASSDLTAQETQYF TGTGCCAGCAGTGACTTGACAGCCCAAGAGACCCAGTACTTC . many TRBJ2-5 TRBV2
CASSTPNEKLFF TGTGCCAGCAGTACACCCAATGAAAAACTGTTTTTT . . TRBJ1-4 TRBV28
CASSLMAGSSHGYTF TGTGCCAGCAGCTTAATGGCAGGTTCTTCCCATGGCTACACCTTC . . TRBJ1-2 TRBV5-6
CASSLGDRGEEKLFF TGCGCCAGCAGCTTGGGGGACAGGGGAGAAGAAAAACTGTTTTTT TRBD1 . TRBJ1-4 TRBV5-1
CASSLGQGANEGTEAFF TGTGCCAGCAGCTTGGGACAGGGGGCGAATGAGGGGACTGAAGCTTTCTTT TRBD1 few TRBJ1-1 TRBV7-9
CASSSGQGWTEAFF TGTGCCAGCAGCTCAGGACAGGGGTGGACTGAAGCTTTCTTT TRBD1 once TRBJ1-1 TRBV7-9
CASSVERGGTIYF TGTGCCAGCAGCGTAGAACGCGGCGGGACCATATATTTT . . TRBJ1-3 TRBV9
CASSSSRGRGTDTQYF TGTGCCAGCAGCTCATCCAGGGGGCGCGGCACAGATACGCAGTATTTT TRBD1 . TRBJ2-3 TRBV28
CAWMAGGFYGYTF TGTGCCTGGATGGCAGGGGGTTTCTATGGCTACACCTTC TRBD1 . TRBJ1-2 TRBV30
CASSLHRGYEQYF TGTGCCAGCAGTTTACACAGGGGATACGAGCAGTACTTC TRBD1 few TRBJ2-7 TRBV28
CASSVGRVGYTF TGTGCCAGCAGCGTAGGCCGGGTCGGCTACACCTTC . once TRBJ1-2 TRBV9
CASSWGHNTEAFF TGCGCCAGCAGCTGGGGACACAACACTGAAGCTTTCTTT . . TRBJ1-1 TRBV5-1